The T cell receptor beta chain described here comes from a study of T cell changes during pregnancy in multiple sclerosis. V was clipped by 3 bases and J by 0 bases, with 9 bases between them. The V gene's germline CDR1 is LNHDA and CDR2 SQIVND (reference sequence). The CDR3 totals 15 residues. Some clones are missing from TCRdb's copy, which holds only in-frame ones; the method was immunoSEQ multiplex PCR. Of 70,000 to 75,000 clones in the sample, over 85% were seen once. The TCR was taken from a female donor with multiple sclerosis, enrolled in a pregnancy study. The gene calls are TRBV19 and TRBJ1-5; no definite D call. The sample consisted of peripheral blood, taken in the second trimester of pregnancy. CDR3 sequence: CASSITVYSNQPQHF. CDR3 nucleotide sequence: TGTGCCAGTAGTATCACGGTCTATAGCAATCAGCCCCAGCATTTT.